This T cell receptor beta chain is from a study of blood T cell repertoires in COVID-19 (dated by TCRdb to between 2020 and 2021). Regarding the complete study: The collaborator samples originated in the United States, Italy and Spain and spanned the acute and convalescent phases of COVID-19. The repertoires were made available in a free public database intended to serve as a resource for research on the immune response to SARS-CoV-2. Where available, HLA class I and class II types were taken from metadata supplied by the sample provider and were not determined by assay-based typing. Nearly every sample came with metadata listing a de-identified subject ID, COVID-19 status, age in years and sex. Samples were obtained from the ongoing ImmuneRACE study (first 160 participants) and from 950 to 1,500 subjects provided by 6 global collaborators. The dataset comprised deeply sampled blood TCRbeta repertoires from subjects exposed to, actively infected with, or recovered from COVID-19. The prospective study material was composed of cDNA or gDNA derived from T cells, B-cell-depleted T cells, or PBMCs. Overall study outcomes, separate from this receptor: The quantity of clinical and demographic metadata differed by source and by participant and was supplied without curation.

Samples from volunteer blood donors who had recovered from COVID-19 were contributed by a second Seattle source. Collaborating institutions collected whole blood in K2EDTA tubes following their own protocols. For TCRbeta analysis, collaborator samples were shipped as frozen whole blood, as isolated PBMCs, or as DNA extracted from either sample type. Worth noting for this clone: No cognate antigen has been identified for it. Qualities for individual bases were not recorded, and no much larger clone is one base off.

The immunoSEQ Assay, a bias-controlled multiplex PCR, was used to amplify TCRbeta CDR3 regions from genomic DNA. The study's processing was this. Nucleated cell counts per sample were estimated from amplification of reference gene primers within the assay. To quantify the absolute abundance of each unique TCRbeta CDR3 rearrangement, sequence reads were collapsed and filtered. For each sample, productive Simpson clonality was calculated as the square root of Simpson's diversity index across productive rearrangements. As stored in TCRdb, this immuneACCESS dataset retains in-frame rearrangements with V and J assigned. A fraction of the clones does not appear; measured against another copy, unresolved V genes explain less than half of the discrepancy, and the remainder lacks a known reason. That table supplies the V and J calls and clone size; D and trimming were determined from the DNA. The sample includes over 200,000 clones, with about nine tenths observed a single time. 4% of the sample is in the top ten clones.

CDR1 and CDR2, looked up from the germline V gene, are MGHRA and YSYEKL. Trimming takes 1 base off V and 5 bases off J; junction bases not matched to a gene: 8. The CDR3 goes from the cysteine to the phenylalanine over 16 residues. Kept here is only the CDR3 DNA, which spans 48 bases and is read in frame from base 1. The source material was peripheral blood. The rearranged chain carries TRBV4-1 and TRBJ2-5, with 9 bases in between that match TRBD2. This TCR was recovered from a man in his sixties who had recovered from COVID-19. The CDR3 protein is CASSQVLTSGVETQYF. The bases are TGCGCCAGCAGCCAAGTGTTGACTAGCGGAGTCGAGACCCAGTACTTC.